This TCR beta chain is drawn from a study of blood T cell repertoires in COVID-19. Overall study context: From T cells, B-cell-depleted T cells, or PBMCs came the material, which was cDNA or gDNA.

CDR3 length equals 16 residues. V lost 1 base and J lost 0, with 10 bases in between. Per germline, CDR1 SGHTA and CDR2 FQGNSA. Methods used by the authors: Reference gene primers were amplified, and this amplification served to estimate nucleated cell counts. Clones were read by immunoSEQ multiplex PCR, and TCRdb kept only the in-frame ones, dropping some. Clonal size and the V and J genes are those of that table, whereas D and trimming came from the DNA. The table shows more than 150,000 clones, with roughly 80% occurring only once. The sequencing sample was made of peripheral blood. This sequence joins TRBV7-2 and TRBJ1-5, with D perhaps TRBD1 (5 bases). The receptor comes from a woman older than 75 with acute or convalescent COVID-19. The CDR3 loop is CASSLVAGLSNQPQHF. The CDR3 DNA reads as TGTGCCAGCAGCTTAGTGGCAGGGCTTAGCAATCAGCCCCAGCATTTT.